This T cell receptor beta chain was captured by sequencing in a study of blood T cell repertoires in COVID-19. The wider study: The study drew acute and convalescent COVID-19 samples from the United States, Italy and Spain. The cDNA or gDNA used as material had been derived from T cells, B-cell-depleted T cells, or PBMCs.

Germline V CDR1 and CDR2: ENHRY, SYGVKD. V dropped 0 bases and J dropped 2 bases, with 5 bases sitting between them. CDR3 length equals 14 residues. The method was immunoSEQ multiplex PCR; TCRdb's version includes in-frame clones alone and lacks a portion of them. The sample records over 100,000 clones, around 86% being singletons. The TCR sequence derives from a man between 65 and 85 years old with acute or convalescent COVID-19. The V and J genes are TRBV10-3 and TRBJ1-5; D is unclear. The sequenced sample was peripheral blood. In DNA form, the CDR3 reads TGTGCCATCAGTGAGTCCCAGGGCAATCAGCCCCAGCATTTT. It is translated as CAISESQGNQPQHF.